This T cell receptor (beta chain) was recovered during a study of shared clonotypes between healthy human individuals. The study, taken as a whole, reports: Non-shared clonotypes displayed generation probabilities falling below those of clonotypes present in all four donors.

Naive CD8 isolation took CD45RO-negative cells positively selected for CCR7 and excluded terminally differentiated effector memory CD45RA+ cells. Per the original data handling: Sequence data from immunoSEQ were junction-only and lacked quality scores; consequently, filtering differed. Sequencing used immunoSEQ multiplex PCR; TCRdb keeps in-frame clones, though not all of them. V, J and clone size are those of that table, while D and trimming were read from the DNA. The sample records about 2.2 million clones, 85% to 95% being singletons. A note on this clone: Its antigen remains unidentified.

This receptor was obtained from a man between 18 and 29 years old in good health. Some clones in this sample may be carry-over from other donors' samples. The specimen was naive CD8+ T cells from PBMCs.

CDR3 amino acids: CASSLGLDSNQPQHF. The CDR3 region has the DNA TGTGCCAGCAGCTTAGGCCTGGATAGCAATCAGCCCCAGCATTTT. The chain couples TRBV13 to TRBJ1-5, with no clear D. Trimming left V 0 bases short and J 0 bases short, with 6 bases between. The CDR3 runs to 15 residues. Germline V gene sequence: CDR1 PRHDT, CDR2 FYEKMQ (reference sequence).